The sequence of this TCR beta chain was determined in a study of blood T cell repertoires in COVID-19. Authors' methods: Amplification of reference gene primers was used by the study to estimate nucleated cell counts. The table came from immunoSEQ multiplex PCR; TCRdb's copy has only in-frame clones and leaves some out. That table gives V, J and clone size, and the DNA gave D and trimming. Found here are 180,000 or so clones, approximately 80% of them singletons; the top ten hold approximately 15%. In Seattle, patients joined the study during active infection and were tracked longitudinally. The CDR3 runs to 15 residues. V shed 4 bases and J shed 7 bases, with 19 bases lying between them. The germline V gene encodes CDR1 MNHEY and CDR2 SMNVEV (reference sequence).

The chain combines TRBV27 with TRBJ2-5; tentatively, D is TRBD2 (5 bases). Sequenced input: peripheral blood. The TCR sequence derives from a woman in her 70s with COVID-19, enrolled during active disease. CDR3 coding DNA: TGTGCCAGCAGTTCCGGCGCGGGTGTAGGACGGACCCAGTACTTC. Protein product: CASSSGAGVGRTQYF.